These 11 T cell receptor beta chains originate from one sample sequenced in a study of vaccination effects on CD4 cells after COVID-19 (dated by TCRdb to the early 2020s). Receptor libraries were prepared by the immunoSEQ multiplex PCR assay. Imported from immuneACCESS, the table was reduced by TCRdb to in-frame sequences with V and J called. These copies leave out some clones; in studies compared against another copy, an unresolved V gene accounts for under half, and the cause of the remainder is not known. Counted in this sample were 70,000 or so clones; 60% to 85% of them appeared once. Of the sample, more than 9% falls within the top ten clones. Their specific antigens are unknown. To identify antigen-specific CD4+ T cell clonotypes by their expansion, the ViraFEST assay first stimulated PBMC with viral peptide pools and then applied TCR sequencing. After around eleven days of culture, CD4+ T cells were isolated with the EasySep CD4+ T cell isolation kit. None of the healthy vaccine recipients had a prior SARS-CoV-2 infection, which was confirmed by nucleocapsid antibody tests that came back negative both before and after vaccination.

The material sequenced was CD4+ T cells from PBMCs cultured with SARS-CoV-2 spike peptides, taken before COVID-19 vaccination. Per the publication, the cell subset or site label means: SARS-CoV-2 spike overlapping peptide pool stimulation. These receptors were collected from a human donor who received a COVID-19 vaccine.

This clone was picked up a small number of times. This chain uses TRBV5-1 with TRBJ2-5; 10 nucleotides line up with TRBD2. CDR1 SGHRS and CDR2 YFSETQ come from the germline V gene. This CDR3 is 16 amino acids long. The V gene end was trimmed by 6 bases and the J gene end by 4 bases; junction bases not matched to a gene: 12. This CDR3 reads CASTRATLAGGETQYF. The CDR3 DNA sequence: TGCGCCAGCACCCGTGCGACGTTAGCGGGGGGAGAGACCCAGTACTTC.

The chain recombines TRBV25-1 with TRBJ1-3, with TRBD1 identical over 8 bases. CDR3 length: 15 amino acids. V was pared by 3 bases and J by 3 bases, with 4 bases of the junction left unmatched. The germline CDR1 and CDR2 sequences are MGHDK and SYGVNS. CDR3 nucleotide sequence: TGTGCCAGCAGTGATTCAGGGGGCGGTGGAAACACCATATATTTT. It encodes CASSDSGGGGNTIYF.

This chain connects TRBV6-2 or TRBV6-3 to TRBJ2-7; 8 bases are a match to TRBD1. V gave up 4 bases and J gave up 2 bases; unmatched junction bases: 1. The CDR3 spans 13 residues. Germline V gene lookup returns CDR1 MNHEY and CDR2 SVGEGT. The CDR3 bases are TGTGCCAGCAGTTCGGACAGGGCCTACGAGCAGTACGTC. Protein product: CASSSDRAYEQYV.

J is TRBJ2-4 and V is TRBV23-1; unclear D gene. TRBV23-1 belongs to the ORF category, with a function that is uncertain. The CDR3 is 15 amino acids. Trimming cost V 1 base and J 3 bases, with 10 bases left between them. CDR3 coding DNA: TGCGCCAGCAGTCAATTTCGGCCTTACAAAAACATTCAGTACTTC. It specifies CASSQFRPYKNIQYF.

This chain links TRBV5-1 with TRBJ2-1, with D tentatively TRBD1 or TRBD2 (10 bases each). Per the germline V gene, CDR1 is SGHRS and CDR2 is YFSETQ. There are 20 residues in the CDR3. The germline V and J ends were trimmed by 3 bases and 8 bases, with 33 bases remaining between them. In nucleotides, the CDR3 is TGCGCCAGCAGCTCCACGGGACAGGGGCCACTAGCGGGGCGGGGCGATGAGCAGTTCTTC. It is translated as CASSSTGQGPLAGRGDEQFF.

There are a few counts of this clone. The chain is built from TRBV2 and TRBJ2-7; D possibly corresponds to TRBD2 (7 bases). V was trimmed by 4 bases and J by 5 bases, leaving 9 bases between them. CDR1 is SNHLY, CDR2 FYNNEI, per germline. The CDR3 length is 12 residues. The DNA of the CDR3 is TGTGCCAGCAGTGGGGAGGGGGACGAGCAGTACGTC. It yields the protein CASSGEGDEQYV.

V gene TRBV18 combines with J gene TRBJ1-1; no firm D call. Germline values: CDR1 KGHSH, CDR2 LQKENI. The V end lost 3 bases, the J end lost 0 bases, and 14 bases lay between the germline ends. The CDR3 is 16 residues long. The CDR3 DNA is TGTGCCAGCTCACCTACGTTGGCAGGTATGAACACTGAAGCTTTCTTT. Its protein product is CASSPTLAGMNTEAFF.

The genes are TRBV18 and TRBJ2-5, with D hard to call. Trimming took off 3 bases at V and 5 bases at J, with 7 bases between the two ends. This CDR3 has 12 amino acids. The V gene's germline CDR1 is KGHSH and CDR2 LQKENI. The CDR3 sequence: CASSPAGETQYF. The CDR3 nucleotides read TGTGCCAGCTCACCTGCCGGGGAGACCCAGTACTTC. Together with reference TRBV18 and TRBJ2-5, the CDR3 gives the full variable domain: NAGVMQNPRHLVRRRGQEARLRCSPMKGHSHVYWYRQLPEEGLKFMVYLQKENIIDESGMPKERFSAEFPKEGPSILRIQQVVRGDSAAYFCASSPAGETQYFGPGTRLLVL.

CDR3: CASSALTGDYNEQFF. In DNA form, the CDR3 reads TGTGCCAGCAGTGCCTTGACAGGAGACTACAATGAGCAGTTCTTC. V usage is TRBV2 and J usage is TRBJ2-1, with a tentative D call TRBD1 (6 bases). Trimming shortened V by 4 bases and J by 3 bases, and 13 bases separated the two germline ends. The CDR3 is 15 amino acids. CDR1 is SNHLY, CDR2 FYNNEI, per germline.

The chain combines TRBV5-1 with TRBJ1-2; D may be TRBD1 (6 bases). Trimming removed 0 bases from V and 4 bases from J, with 19 bases in between. The CDR3 covers 17 residues. Germline V gene lookup returns CDR1 SGHRS and CDR2 YFSETQ. CDR3 residues: CASSLGNTGFGFYGYTF. In nucleotides, the CDR3 is TGCGCCAGCAGCTTGGGAAATACAGGGTTTGGTTTCTATGGCTACACCTTC.

This clone was seen once. The chain has TRBV4-1 and TRBJ2-5, with TRBD1 matching over 8 bases. The CDR3 is 16 amino acids. Unmatched junction bases numbered 11, after V lost 3 bases and J lost 5 bases. In germline, CDR1 is MGHRA, CDR2 YSYEKL. CDR3 sequence reads: CASSQRTGFRRETQYF. In DNA, the CDR3 is TGCGCCAGCAGCCAGAGGACAGGGTTTAGGAGGGAGACCCAGTACTTC.